The 3 T cell receptor beta chains listed next were all sequenced from one sample in a study of T cells in Graves' hyperthyroidism and ophthalmopathy. RNA transcripts gave rise to amplified TCR beta CDR3 regions. TCR CDR3 underwent first-round RT-PCR with the HTBI primer set. TCRdb fed the multiplex PCR reads into MiXCR, producing one record per CDR3 protein. The data contain 200,000 or so distinct CDR3 sequences, roughly a sixth of them singletons. Sequenced sample: blood. These receptors came from a woman aged 45-60 years with Graves' hyperthyroidism.

Many counts were recorded for this clonotype. This chain joins TRBV12-3 or TRBV12-4 and TRBJ2-3; 8 bases line up with TRBD1. The junction had 7 bases not matched to a gene; V was cut back by 9 bases and J by 2 bases. This CDR3 is built from 14 residues. CDR3 in DNA: TGTGCCAGTACGACAGGGGAGGACACAGATACGCAGTATTTT. Translation: CASTTGEDTDTQYF.

The rearrangement uses TRBV4-1 and TRBJ2-2, with 8 bases lining up with TRBD2. CDR1 is MGHRA, CDR2 YSYEKL, per germline. The CDR3 loop spans 15 amino acids. V lost 2 bases and J lost 9; bases outside the gene matches: 8. The CDR3 region has the DNA TGCGCCAGCAGCCAACAAAGCGGGAGACCTCGGGAGCTGTTTTTT. Translation: CASSQQSGRPRELFF.

The sample holds many counts of this clonotype. V usage is TRBV7-6 and J usage is TRBJ2-1; 14 positions match TRBD2. CDR3 length equals 17 residues. J gave up 7 bases and V 3 bases, and 8 bases lay outside the gene matches. Looked up from germline, CDR1 is SGHVS and CDR2 is FNYEAQ. The CDR3 sequence is CASSLGTSGSLGNEQFF. The CDR3, as DNA: TGTGCCAGCAGCTTGGGGACTAGCGGGAGTCTTGGAAATGAGCAGTTCTTC.